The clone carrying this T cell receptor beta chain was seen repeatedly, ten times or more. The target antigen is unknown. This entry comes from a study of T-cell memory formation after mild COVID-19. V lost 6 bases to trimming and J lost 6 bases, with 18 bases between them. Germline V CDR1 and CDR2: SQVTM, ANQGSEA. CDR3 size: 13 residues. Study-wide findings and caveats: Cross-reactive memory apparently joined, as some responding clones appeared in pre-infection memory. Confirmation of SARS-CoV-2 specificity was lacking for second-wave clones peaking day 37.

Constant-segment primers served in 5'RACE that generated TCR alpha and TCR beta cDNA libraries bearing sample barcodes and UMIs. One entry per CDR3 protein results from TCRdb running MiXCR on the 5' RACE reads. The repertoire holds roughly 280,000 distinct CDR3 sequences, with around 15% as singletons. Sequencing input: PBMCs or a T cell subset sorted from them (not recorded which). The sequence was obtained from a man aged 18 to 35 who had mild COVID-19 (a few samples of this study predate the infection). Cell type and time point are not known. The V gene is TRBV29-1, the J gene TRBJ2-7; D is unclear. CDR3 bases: TGCAGCGTGGGGTATTTGACTCCGGGCGAGCAGTACTTC. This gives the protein CSVGYLTPGEQYF.